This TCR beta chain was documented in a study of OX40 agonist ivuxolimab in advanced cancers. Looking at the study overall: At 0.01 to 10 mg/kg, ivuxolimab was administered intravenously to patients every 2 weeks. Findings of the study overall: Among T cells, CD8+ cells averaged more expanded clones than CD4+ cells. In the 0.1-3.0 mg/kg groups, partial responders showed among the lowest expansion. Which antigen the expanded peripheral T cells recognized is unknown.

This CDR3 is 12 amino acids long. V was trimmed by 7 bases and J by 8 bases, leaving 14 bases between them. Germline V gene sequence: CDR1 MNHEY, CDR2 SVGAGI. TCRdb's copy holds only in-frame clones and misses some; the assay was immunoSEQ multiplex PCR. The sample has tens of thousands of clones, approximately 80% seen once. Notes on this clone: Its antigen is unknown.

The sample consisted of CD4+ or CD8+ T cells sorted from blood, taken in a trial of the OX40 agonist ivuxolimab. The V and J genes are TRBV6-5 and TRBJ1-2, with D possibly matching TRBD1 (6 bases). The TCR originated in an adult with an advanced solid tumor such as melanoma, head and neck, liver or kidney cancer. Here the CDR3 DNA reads TGTGCCAGCATGCGCAGGGGTTCCGGCTACACCTTC. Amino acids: CASMRRGSGYTF.